Listed below are T cell receptor beta chains from one sample, sequenced in a study of early T cells in non-severe SARS-CoV-2 infection. One entry per CDR3 protein, called by TCRdb with MiXCR from the 5' RACE reads. Of 40,000 to 50,000 distinct CDR3 sequences in the sample, approximately 13% were seen once. The sequenced sample was whole blood. These receptors all stem from an adult who was a healthcare worker with PCR-confirmed SARS-CoV-2 infection or an uninfected control (not recorded which). Each CDR3 is given with its conserved first and last residue. D genes are given only for firm matches. Clone size is given for some rows only: seen once, a few or many times, or a class if the clone is expanded.

NA TRBD2 TRBJ2-1 TRBV12-3/TRBV12-4 CASSNRRSGRGPRSYNEQFF TGTGCCAGCAGTAATCGCCGTAGCGGGAGGGGACCCCGCTCCTACAATGAGCAGTTCTTC
many NA TRBJ2-7 TRBV7-9 CASSFTAHEQYF TGTGCCAGCAGCTTTACCGCCCACGAGCAGTACTTC
NA TRBD2 TRBJ2-1 TRBV11-2 CASSPPSGRARQFF TGTGCCAGCAGCCCCCCCAGCGGGAGGGCCCGGCAGTTCTTC
many NA TRBJ1-1 TRBV3-1 CASSPGRRTEAFF TGTGCCAGCAGCCCGGGGCGCCGCACTGAAGCTTTCTTT
many TRBD1 TRBJ1-2 TRBV30 CAWRTGAPSGYTF TGTGCCTGGAGGACAGGGGCCCCCTCTGGCTACACCTTC
many TRBD2 TRBJ2-1 TRBV20-1 CSARDLLAGGPYEQFF TGCAGTGCTAGAGACCTACTAGCGGGAGGGCCCTATGAGCAGTTCTTC
many NA TRBJ1-3 TRBV12-3/TRBV12-4 CASSTDRPGNTIYF TGTGCCAGCAGTACGGATCGGCCTGGAAACACCATATATTTT
many NA TRBJ1-1 TRBV14 CASSQFGVNTEAFF TGTGCCAGCAGCCAATTTGGAGTGAACACTGAAGCTTTCTTT
many NA TRBJ2-5 TRBV28 CASSSVEVAPRETQYF TGTGCCAGCAGTTCCGTTGAGGTAGCCCCCCGAGAGACCCAGTACTTC
NA NA TRBJ2-3 TRBV5-1 CASRNTDTQYF TGCGCCAGCAGGAACACAGATACGCAGTATTTT
many NA TRBJ1-4 TRBV20-1 CSASGEKLFF TGCAGTGCTAGTGGTGAAAAACTGTTTTTT
many TRBD2 TRBJ2-4 TRBV7-9 CASSLGLAGKNIQYF TGTGCCAGCAGCTTAGGTCTAGCGGGGAAAAACATTCAGTACTTC
many NA TRBJ1-5 TRBV19 CASGPVADQPQHF TGTGCCAGCGGCCCGGTGGCCGATCAGCCCCAGCATTTT
NA NA TRBJ2-3 TRBV5-1 CASSDSSSTDTQYF TGCGCCAGCTCTGACAGTTCTAGCACAGATACGCAGTATTTT
many TRBD2 TRBJ2-1 TRBV7-3 CASSATSGRNLYNEQFF TGTGCCAGCAGCGCGACTAGCGGGAGGAATCTTTACAATGAGCAGTTCTTC
few TRBD1 TRBJ1-1 TRBV2 CASGEGQGILGFF TGTGCCAGCGGCGAGGGACAGGGAATTCTCGGTTTCTTT
many NA TRBJ2-2 TRBV7-6 CASSLVAARSTGELFF TGTGCCAGCAGCTTAGTAGCAGCTAGATCCACCGGGGAGCTGTTTTTT
few NA TRBJ1-1 TRBV28 CASTDRGGWTEAFF TGTGCCAGCACCGACCGGGGGGGGTGGACTGAAGCTTTCTTT
many NA TRBJ2-5 TRBV6-5 CASSYLRRGGGETQYF TGTGCCAGCAGTTACTTACGAAGGGGGGGCGGAGAGACCCAGTACTTC
few TRBD1 TRBJ2-1 TRBV6-1 CASSRDRKSRINEQFF TGTGCCAGCAGCCGGGACAGGAAGTCTCGTATCAATGAGCAGTTCTTC
many TRBD2 TRBJ2-3 TRBV20-1 CSATTSGGATDTQYF TGCAGTGCTACTACTAGCGGGGGGGCCACAGATACGCAGTATTTT
NA TRBD1 TRBJ1-5 TRBV20-1 CSAREGQGYQPQHF TGCAGTGCTAGAGAAGGACAGGGGTATCAGCCCCAGCATTTT
NA NA TRBJ1-4 TRBV29-1 CSVEDSSPVLFF TGCAGCGTTGAAGATTCCTCCCCTGTACTGTTTTTT
many TRBD1 TRBJ1-1 TRBV2 CASSGTANTEAFF TGTGCCAGTTCCGGGACAGCGAACACTGAAGCTTTCTTT
many NA TRBJ1-2 TRBV12-3/TRBV12-4 CASSSSYYGYTF TGTGCCAGCAGCTCTTCCTACTATGGCTACACCTTC
few TRBD1 TRBJ1-5 TRBV12-3/TRBV12-4 CASSRDRGYSNQPQHF TGTGCCAGCAGCCGGGACAGGGGCTATAGCAATCAGCCCCAGCATTTT
many NA TRBJ2-1 TRBV7-2 CASSLGSSSYNEQFF TGTGCCAGCAGCTTAGGATCCAGCTCCTACAATGAGCAGTTCTTC
many TRBD1 TRBJ1-1 TRBV2 CAIYRGQSTEAFF TGTGCCATCTACAGGGGGCAGAGCACTGAAGCTTTCTTT
NA NA TRBJ2-2 TRBV20-1 CSARGSTGTYGPGELFF TGCAGTGCTAGAGGAAGCACCGGGACATACGGCCCCGGGGAGCTGTTTTTT
NA NA TRBJ2-6 TRBV3-1 CASSPLPADNVLTF TGTGCCAGCAGCCCGCTTCCTGCTGACAACGTCCTGACTTTC
many TRBD2 TRBJ2-5 TRBV2 CASSLAGTSLETQYF TGTGCCAGCAGTTTAGCGGGGACTTCATTGGAGACCCAGTACTTC
many TRBD1 TRBJ2-7 TRBV4-1 CASSQTGFYEQYF TGCGCCAGCAGCCAGACAGGGTTCTACGAGCAGTACTTC
NA NA TRBJ1-1 TRBV9 CASSVGAGTEAFF TGTGCCAGCAGCGTGGGCGCGGGCACTGAAGCTTTCTTT
many TRBD2 TRBJ2-3 TRBV20-1 CSARDPWGGEADTQYF TGCAGTGCTAGAGATCCCTGGGGGGGTGAGGCAGATACGCAGTATTTT
many NA TRBJ1-6 TRBV2 CASSVGQVNSPLHF TGTGCCAGCAGTGTGGGCCAGGTTAATTCACCCCTCCACTTT
few TRBD2 TRBJ2-7 TRBV6-2/TRBV6-3 CASSSLSGITYEQYF TGTGCCAGCAGTTCCCTTAGCGGGATAACCTACGAGCAGTACTTC
many NA TRBJ2-7 TRBV12-3/TRBV12-4 CASSLQGGGYEQYF TGTGCCAGCAGCCTCCAAGGAGGGGGGTACGAGCAGTACTTC
few NA TRBJ2-5 TRBV14 CASSQGRHLYQETQYF TGTGCCAGCAGCCAAGGAAGACACCTGTACCAAGAGACCCAGTACTTC
many TRBD1 TRBJ1-1 TRBV20-1 CSAPGQGKYLSTEAFF TGCAGTGCCCCCGGACAGGGGAAGTATCTAAGCACTGAAGCTTTCTTT
many TRBD2 TRBJ2-7 TRBV20-1 CSARPQREVFYEQYF TGCAGTGCTAGACCCCAGCGGGAGGTCTTCTACGAGCAGTACTTC
few NA TRBJ2-2 TRBV7-9 CASSFRTGELFF TGTGCCAGCAGCTTCCGAACCGGGGAGCTGTTTTTT
many TRBD2 TRBJ2-7 TRBV20-1 CSAGLIAGGSSEQYF TGCAGTGCGGGGTTAATAGCGGGAGGATCCTCCGAGCAGTACTTC